This entry lists 7 T cell receptor beta chains sequenced from one sample in a study of blood T cell repertoires in COVID-19. Generated by immunoSEQ multiplex PCR, the TCRdb table keeps only in-frame clones and is missing some. Among roughly 100,000 clones listed, around 87% were seen once. The sequenced sample consisted of peripheral blood. The source of these receptors is a man aged 45 to 65 with active or convalescent COVID-19.

This chain joins TRBV4-1 and TRBJ1-1; the D is unclear. The ends were cut back, 0 bases at V and 6 bases at J, with 11 bases in the middle. This CDR3 region has 14 residues. The germline V gene encodes CDR1 MGHRA and CDR2 YSYEKL. The CDR3 sequence is CASSQEVRAAEAFF. The CDR3 nucleotides are TGCGCCAGCAGCCAAGAAGTGAGGGCAGCTGAAGCTTTCTTT.

V and J are TRBV28 and TRBJ1-2; 7 positions agree with TRBD1. The V and J ends lost 5 bases and 4 bases, in that order; junction bases with no gene match: 7. The CDR3 totals 14 residues. Germline assignment: CDR1 MDHEN and CDR2 SYDVKM. The CDR3 here is CASSLPGQLYGYTF. CDR3 DNA sequence: TGTGCCAGCAGTCTCCCGGGACAGCTCTATGGCTACACCTTC.

This chain uses TRBV28 with TRBJ1-2, with D possibly matching TRBD1 (6 bases). In germline, CDR1 is MDHEN, CDR2 SYDVKM. Between the trimmed V and J ends, which lost 5 bases and 6 bases, there was a span of 13 bases. This CDR3 spans 13 amino acids. The CDR3 DNA reads TGTGCCAGCAGTCCAGGGGTTTTTAATGGCTACACCTTC. Protein product: CASSPGVFNGYTF.

V usage is TRBV18 and J usage is TRBJ1-4; D might be TRBD1 (6 bases). The V gene's germline CDR1 is KGHSH and CDR2 LQKENI. This CDR3 spans 16 amino acids. V dropped 4 bases and J dropped 0 bases, with 12 bases sitting between them. The CDR3 DNA follows: TGTGCCAGCTCACTCACAGGGCAACCAACTAATGAAAAACTGTTTTTT. This translates into CASSLTGQPTNEKLFF.

This chain uses TRBV5-1 with TRBJ1-5, with D possibly being TRBD1 (5 bases). The CDR3 runs 14 residues. The V gene lost 4 bases and the J gene lost 4 bases, with 12 bases spanning the gap. CDR1 is SGHRS and CDR2 is YFSETQ in the germline V gene. CDR3 nucleotides: TGCGCCAGCAGCATAGAGTCAGGGAATCAGCCCCAGCATTTT. Protein sequence: CASSIESGNQPQHF.

The rearrangement joins TRBV3-1 (or the pseudogene TRBV3-2) to TRBJ1-4, with D maybe TRBD1 (6 bases). Trimming left V 3 bases short and J 0 bases short, with 11 bases between. The CDR3 has 16 residues. In germline, CDR1 is LGHDT, CDR2 YNNKEL (reference sequence). CDR3: CASSHIQGSTNEKLFF. As DNA, the CDR3 is TGTGCCAGCAGCCATATACAGGGATCAACTAATGAAAAACTGTTTTTT.

V gene TRBV12-3 or TRBV12-4 combines with J gene TRBJ1-5; the D is unclear. The CDR3 runs 12 residues. V was clipped by 6 bases and J by 5 bases, with 8 bases between them. The CDR3 region is CASSPTDQPQHF. CDR3 sequence (DNA): TGTGCCAGCAGCCCGACTGATCAGCCCCAGCATTTT.